The sequence of this T cell receptor beta chain was determined in a study of T cells in women clearing cervical HPV infection. Study outcomes and limitations: TRBV6-7 abundance was lower in cases than controls (roughly 0.11% versus 0.16%). Richness plus V gene abundances separated cases from controls with AUC 0.7 to 0.9. Associations may precede or follow infection; HPV-specific or memory T cells were not isolated.

Cervical HPV DNA detected by MY09/MY11 PCR, typed by dot-blot. The J segment lost 6 bases and the V segment lost 4 bases, leaving 11 bases of the junction unmatched. The CDR3 runs to 16 residues. CDR1 and CDR2 (germline): SGHDN, FVKESK. Assay used: immunoSEQ multiplex PCR; TCRdb lists only in-frame clones, some missing. This repertoire comprises over 25,000 clones; its ten largest clones make up about 7.8%. Worth noting for this clone: The antigen is unknown. Coverage ceases 3 residues before the CDR3 finishes, and the germline J gene fills in the end.

V and J are TRBV14 and TRBJ2-3; 9 nucleotides line up with TRBD2. The sequence derives from a woman between 18 and 69 years old with a cervical HPV16 infection that either progressed to CIN3+ or cleared (not recorded which). Specimen: blood buffy coat. The CDR3 loop reads CASSPSVAGAGDTQYF. The covered CDR3 bases are TGTGCCAGCAGCCCATCTGTAGCGGGAGCGGGGGATACG.